Listed below are T cell receptor beta chains from one sample, sequenced in a study of blood T cell repertoires in COVID-19. Profiled with immunoSEQ multiplex PCR; TCRdb holds only in-frame clones, not every one. The sample lists roughly 100,000 clones, approximately 92% seen once, with around 4% in the top ten. Specimen: peripheral blood. These receptors were collected from a man between 18 and 35 years old with acute or convalescent COVID-19. Both conserved end residues are part of each CDR3. The D gene is left open where the match is weak. The listing skips clone size in some rows; elsewhere it reads once, few, many or a size class.

size	length	V	D	J	CDR3	DNA
NA	14	TRBV7-8	NA	TRBJ1-1	CASSPQRSAGAAFF	TGTGCCAGCAGCCCCCAAAGGTCGGCAGGCGCGGCTTTCTTT
NA	15	TRBV4-1	NA	TRBJ1-6	CASSQERGQPSPLHF	TGCGCCAGCAGCCAAGAGAGAGGACAGCCTTCACCCCTCCACTTT
NA	13	TRBV19	NA	TRBJ2-5	CASSIGPRETQYF	TGTGCCAGTAGTATAGGACCCAGGGAGACCCAGTACTTC
NA	17	TRBV19	TRBD2	TRBJ2-3	CASSSPAASGVVDTQYF	TGTGCCAGTAGTAGCCCGGCGGCTAGCGGGGTTGTGGATACGCAGTATTTT
NA	14	TRBV14	NA	TRBJ2-7	CASARYGGADEQYF	TGTGCCAGTGCTCGCTATGGCGGCGCAGACGAGCAGTACTTC
NA	14	TRBV19	NA	TRBJ1-2	CASSIGAEQYGYTF	TGTGCCAGTAGTATAGGGGCAGAACAGTATGGCTACACCTTC
NA	13	TRBV10-3	NA	TRBJ1-1	CAISGGGYTEAFF	TGTGCCATCAGCGGGGGGGGATACACTGAAGCTTTCTTT
NA	14	TRBV6-2/TRBV6-3	NA	TRBJ1-1	CASSRDTLNTEAFF	TGTGCCAGCAGTCGGGACACCTTGAACACTGAAGCTTTCTTT
few	13	TRBV18	NA	TRBJ1-2	CASSPAGNYGYTF	TGTGCCAGCTCACCAGCAGGAAACTATGGCTACACCTTC
few	15	TRBV5-1	TRBD1	TRBJ1-6	CASSSGQGYNSPLHF	TGCGCCAGCAGCTCCGGACAGGGCTATAATTCACCCCTCCACTTT
NA	16	TRBV7-9	NA	TRBJ1-3	CASSLAGWRTGNTIYF	TGTGCCAGCAGCTTAGCAGGGTGGAGGACTGGAAACACCATATATTTT
NA	16	TRBV7-6	TRBD1	TRBJ1-6	CASSSRPQGAGSPLHF	TGTGCCAGCAGCTCACGTCCTCAGGGGGCCGGTTCACCCCTCCACTTT
NA	14	TRBV19	TRBD1	TRBJ2-2	CASSVGTATGELFF	TGTGCCAGTAGTGTCGGGACAGCAACCGGGGAGCTGTTTTTT
NA	12	TRBV29-1	TRBD1	TRBJ1-2	CSVVTGGDGYTF	TGCAGCGTCGTAACAGGGGGCGATGGCTACACCTTC
NA	16	TRBV30	TRBD1	TRBJ2-7	CAWTGRGTGGLYEQYF	TGTGCCTGGACCGGACGGGGGACAGGGGGCCTCTACGAGCAGTACTTC
NA	14	TRBV5-1	TRBD1	TRBJ2-5	CASSRDRSQETQYF	TGCGCCAGCAGCCGGGACAGGTCCCAAGAGACCCAGTACTTC
few	15	TRBV19	NA	TRBJ2-5	CASSIQTGFSETQYF	TGTGCCAGTAGTATCCAAACAGGGTTTAGTGAGACCCAGTACTTC
NA	17	TRBV9	TRBD2	TRBJ2-1	CASSALGASGGDNEQFF	TGTGCCAGCAGCGCCCTGGGGGCTAGCGGGGGAGACAATGAGCAGTTCTTC
once	13	TRBV9	NA	TRBJ1-4	CASSVAAGEKLFF	TGTGCCAGCAGCGTAGCCGCGGGTGAAAAACTGTTTTTT
NA	14	TRBV19	NA	TRBJ1-2	CASGETVGAYGYTF	TGTGCCAGTGGAGAGACCGTGGGGGCGTATGGCTACACCTTC
NA	15	TRBV21-1	NA	TRBJ1-2	CASSKRDTVNYGYTF	TGTGCCAGCAGCAAAAGGGACACAGTCAACTATGGCTACACCTTC
NA	15	TRBV6-5	TRBD2	TRBJ2-1	CASSSRTSVYNEQFF	TGTGCCAGCAGTTCCCGGACTAGCGTATACAATGAGCAGTTCTTC
NA	14	TRBV5-6	NA	TRBJ2-7	CASSPLGRVYEQYF	TGTGCCAGCAGCCCTCTCGGTCGAGTCTACGAGCAGTACTTC
NA	18	TRBV5-1	TRBD1	TRBJ1-6	CASSLGVWGDRWDSPLHF	TGCGCCAGCAGCTTGGGAGTGTGGGGGGACAGGTGGGATTCACCCCTCCACTTT
NA	14	TRBV25-1	TRBD1	TRBJ1-1	CASSKGGFGTEAFF	TGTGCCAGCAGTAAAGGGGGCTTTGGCACTGAAGCTTTCTTT
NA	14	TRBV19	NA	TRBJ1-6	CASSPRGPNSPLHF	TGTGCCAGTAGTCCGCGGGGCCCCAATTCACCCCTCCACTTT
NA	15	TRBV19	NA	TRBJ1-6	CASSMTQGWDSPLHF	TGTGCCAGTAGTATGACACAGGGTTGGGATTCACCCCTCCACTTT
NA	17	TRBV7-9	TRBD1	TRBJ1-4	CASSLRTGGATNEKLFF	TGTGCCAGCAGCTTGAGGACAGGGGGCGCGACTAATGAAAAACTGTTTTTT
NA	13	TRBV5-4	NA	TRBJ2-7	CASSLGGKDEQYF	TGTGCCAGCAGCTTGGGAGGTAAGGACGAGCAGTACTTC
NA	14	TRBV3-1/TRBV3-2	NA	TRBJ1-1	CASSQGGVGAEAFF	TGTGCCAGCAGCCAAGGGGGGGTAGGGGCCGAAGCTTTCTTT
NA	16	TRBV4-1	TRBD1	TRBJ1-1	CASSPTMLMTGYEAFF	TGCGCCAGCAGCCCGACAATGCTAATGACAGGGTATGAAGCTTTCTTT
NA	15	TRBV3-1/TRBV3-2	TRBD1	TRBJ1-4	CASSQPGTGEEKLFF	TGTGCCAGCAGCCAGCCCGGGACAGGGGAGGAAAAACTGTTTTTT
NA	14	TRBV2	TRBD2	TRBJ2-5	CASRGLAGKETQYF	TGTGCCAGCAGGGGACTAGCGGGAAAGGAGACCCAGTACTTC
NA	17	TRBV15	NA	TRBJ2-3	CATSTPSGGATTDTQYF	TGTGCCACCAGCACCCCCTCAGGAGGGGCGACAACAGATACGCAGTATTTT
NA	14	TRBV27	NA	TRBJ1-5	CASSRGAGNQPQHF	TGTGCCAGCAGCCGGGGGGCAGGTAATCAGCCCCAGCATTTT
NA	17	TRBV30	TRBD2	TRBJ2-5	CACQPVGAGALRETQYF	TGTGCCTGCCAACCTGTCGGAGCGGGGGCCCTCCGTGAGACCCAGTACTTC
NA	15	TRBV5-1	NA	TRBJ1-3	CASSLNSLSGNTIYF	TGCGCCAGCAGCTTGAACAGCCTCTCTGGAAACACCATATATTTT
NA	16	TRBV9	NA	TRBJ1-3	CASSVDPGVDGNTIYF	TGTGCCAGCAGCGTAGATCCGGGGGTCGATGGAAACACCATATATTTT
NA	17	TRBV7-8	NA	TRBJ2-1	CASSLYVRGRSYNEQFF	TGTGCCAGCAGCTTATACGTTAGGGGCCGGTCCTACAATGAGCAGTTCTTC
few	15	TRBV27	TRBD1	TRBJ1-2	CASSTRTGGNYGYTF	TGTGCCAGCAGTACCCGGACAGGGGGGAACTATGGCTACACCTTC
NA	13	TRBV6-5	NA	TRBJ1-2	CASSHLGDYGYTF	TGTGCCAGCAGCCACTTAGGGGACTATGGCTACACCTTC
NA	14	TRBV7-9	NA	TRBJ1-2	CASSLGKAGHGYTF	TGTGCCAGCAGCTTAGGAAAGGCAGGGCATGGCTACACCTTC
NA	15	TRBV4-1	NA	TRBJ1-1	CASSQENSLNTEAFF	TGCGCCAGCAGCCAAGAAAACTCCCTGAACACTGAAGCTTTCTTT